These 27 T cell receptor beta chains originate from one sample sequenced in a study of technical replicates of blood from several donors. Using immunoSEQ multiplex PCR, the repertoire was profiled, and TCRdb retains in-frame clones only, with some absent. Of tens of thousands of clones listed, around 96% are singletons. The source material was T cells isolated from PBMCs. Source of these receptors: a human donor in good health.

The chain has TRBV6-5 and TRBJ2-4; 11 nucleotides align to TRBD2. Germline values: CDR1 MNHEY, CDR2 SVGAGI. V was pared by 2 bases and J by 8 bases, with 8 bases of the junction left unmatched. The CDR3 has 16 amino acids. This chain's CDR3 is CASSYSVSGRGHIQYF. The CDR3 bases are TGTGCCAGCAGTTACAGCGTTAGCGGGAGGGGTCACATTCAGTACTTC.

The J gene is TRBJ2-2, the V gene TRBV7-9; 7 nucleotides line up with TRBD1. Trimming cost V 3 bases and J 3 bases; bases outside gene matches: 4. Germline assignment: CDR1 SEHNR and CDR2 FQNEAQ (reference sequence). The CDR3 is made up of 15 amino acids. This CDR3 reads CASSFTGVYTGELFF. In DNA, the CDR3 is TGTGCCAGCAGCTTTACAGGGGTTTACACCGGGGAGCTGTTTTTT.

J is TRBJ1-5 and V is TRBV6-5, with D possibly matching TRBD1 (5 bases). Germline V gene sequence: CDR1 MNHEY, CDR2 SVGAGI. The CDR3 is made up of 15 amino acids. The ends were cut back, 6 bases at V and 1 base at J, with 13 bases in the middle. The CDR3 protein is CASRPGHLSNQPQHF. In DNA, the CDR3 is TGTGCCAGCAGGCCCGGACACCTGAGCAATCAGCCCCAGCATTTT.

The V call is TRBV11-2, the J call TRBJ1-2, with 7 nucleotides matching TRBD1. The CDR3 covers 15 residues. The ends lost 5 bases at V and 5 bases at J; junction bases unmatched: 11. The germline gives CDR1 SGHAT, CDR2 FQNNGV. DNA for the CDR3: TGTGCCAGCAGCCCTGGATTACAGGGGTGGTATGGCTACACCTTC. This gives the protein CASSPGLQGWYGYTF.

The CDR3: CAWSTLLDSHEQYF. The CDR3, as DNA: TGTGCCTGGAGTACGTTACTAGATTCCCACGAGCAGTACTTC. The V and J genes are TRBV30 and TRBJ2-7; tentative D call: TRBD2 (5 bases). This CDR3 is 14 amino acids long. CDR1 and CDR2 (germline): GTSNPN, SVGIG (reference sequence). Trimming pared 2 bases from V and 5 bases from J, leaving 16 bases between.

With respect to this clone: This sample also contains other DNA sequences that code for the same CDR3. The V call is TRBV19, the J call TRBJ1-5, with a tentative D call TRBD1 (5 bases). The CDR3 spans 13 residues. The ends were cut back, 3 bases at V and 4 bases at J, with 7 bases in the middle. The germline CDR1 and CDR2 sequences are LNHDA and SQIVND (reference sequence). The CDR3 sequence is CASSIGGNQPQHF. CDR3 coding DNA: TGTGCCAGTAGTATTGGGGGGAATCAGCCCCAGCATTTT.

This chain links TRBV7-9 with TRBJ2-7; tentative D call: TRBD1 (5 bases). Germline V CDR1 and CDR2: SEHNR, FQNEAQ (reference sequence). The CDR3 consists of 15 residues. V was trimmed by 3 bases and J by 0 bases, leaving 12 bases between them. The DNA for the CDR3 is TGTGCCAGCAGCTTCCAGGGCGCCAGCTCCTACGAGCAGTACTTC. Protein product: CASSFQGASSYEQYF. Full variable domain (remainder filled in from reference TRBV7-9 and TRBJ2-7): DTGVSQNPRHKITKRGQNVTFRCDPISEHNRLYWYRQTLGQGPEFLTYFQNEAQLEKSRLLSDRFSAERPKGSFSTLEIQRTEQGDSAMYLCASSFQGASSYEQYFGPGTRLTVT.

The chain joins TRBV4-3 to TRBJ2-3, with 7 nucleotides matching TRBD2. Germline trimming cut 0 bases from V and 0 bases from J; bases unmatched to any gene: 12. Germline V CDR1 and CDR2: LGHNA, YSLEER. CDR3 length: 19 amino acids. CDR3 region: CASSQDMATTSVSTDTQYF. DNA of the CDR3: TGCGCCAGCAGCCAAGATATGGCTACCACTAGCGTAAGCACAGATACGCAGTATTTT.

CDR3 in DNA: TGTGCCAGCAGCCCCCTAGCGGGAGGGAACAATGAGCAGTTCTTC. It encodes CASSPLAGGNNEQFF. This chain joins TRBV4-2 and TRBJ2-1, with TRBD2 matching 12 bases. With 4 bases clipped from V and 5 bases from J, the junction kept 3 bases outside the gene matches. The CDR3 extends over 15 amino acids. Germline CDR1 and CDR2: LGHNA and YNFKEQ.

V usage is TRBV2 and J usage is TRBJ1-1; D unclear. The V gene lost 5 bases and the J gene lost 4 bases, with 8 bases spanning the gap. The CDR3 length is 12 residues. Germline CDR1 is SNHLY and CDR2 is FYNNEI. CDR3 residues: CASSPRGTEAFF. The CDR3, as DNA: TGTGCCAGCAGTCCTCGCGGCACTGAAGCTTTCTTT.

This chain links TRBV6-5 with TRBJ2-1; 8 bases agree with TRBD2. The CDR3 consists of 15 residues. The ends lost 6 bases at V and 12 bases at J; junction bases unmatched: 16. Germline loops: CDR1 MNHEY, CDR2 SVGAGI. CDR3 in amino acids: CASRLASGLSGGQFF. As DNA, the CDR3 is TGTGCCAGCAGACTAGCTAGCGGGCTCTCGGGCGGGCAGTTCTTC.

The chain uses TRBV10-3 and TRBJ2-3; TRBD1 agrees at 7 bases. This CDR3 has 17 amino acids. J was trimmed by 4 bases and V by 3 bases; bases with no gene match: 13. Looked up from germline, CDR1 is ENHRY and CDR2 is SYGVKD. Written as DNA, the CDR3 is TGTGCCATCAGTGACCCTTCTTACAGGGGCGTGCCAGATACGCAGTATTTT. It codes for CAISDPSYRGVPDTQYF.

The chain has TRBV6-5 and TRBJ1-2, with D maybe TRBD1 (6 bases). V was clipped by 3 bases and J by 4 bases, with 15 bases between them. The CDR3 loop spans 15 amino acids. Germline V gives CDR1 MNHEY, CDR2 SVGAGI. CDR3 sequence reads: CASSYSPRGSYGYTF. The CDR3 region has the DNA TGTGCCAGCAGTTATTCCCCCAGGGGTTCCTATGGCTACACCTTC.

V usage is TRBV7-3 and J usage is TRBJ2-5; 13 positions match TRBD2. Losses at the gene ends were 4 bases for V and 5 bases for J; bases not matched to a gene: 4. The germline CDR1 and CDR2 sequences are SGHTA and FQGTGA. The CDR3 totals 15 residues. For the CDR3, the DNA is TGTGCCAGCAGCTCGACTAGCGGGAGGCATGAGACCCAGTACTTC. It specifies CASSSTSGRHETQYF.

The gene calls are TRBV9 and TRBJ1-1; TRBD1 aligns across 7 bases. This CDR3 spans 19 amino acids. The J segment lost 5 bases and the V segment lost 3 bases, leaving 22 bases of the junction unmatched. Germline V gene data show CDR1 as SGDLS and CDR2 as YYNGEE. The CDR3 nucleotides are TGTGCCAGCAGCGATCATCCGAGAGACAGGGTATCCTTAAGGACTGAAGCTTTCTTT. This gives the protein CASSDHPRDRVSLRTEAFF.

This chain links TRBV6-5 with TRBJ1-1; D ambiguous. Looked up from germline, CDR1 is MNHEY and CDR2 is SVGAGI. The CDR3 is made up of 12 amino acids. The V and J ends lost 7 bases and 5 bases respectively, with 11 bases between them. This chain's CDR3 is CASKGVGTEAFF. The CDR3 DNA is TGTGCCAGCAAAGGCGTCGGGACTGAAGCTTTCTTT.

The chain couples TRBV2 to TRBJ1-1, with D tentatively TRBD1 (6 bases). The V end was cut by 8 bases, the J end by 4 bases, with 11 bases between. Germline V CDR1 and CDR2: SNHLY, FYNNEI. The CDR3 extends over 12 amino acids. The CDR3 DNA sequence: TGTGCCAGCGGGCGGACAGTCACTGAAGCTTTCTTT. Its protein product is CASGRTVTEAFF. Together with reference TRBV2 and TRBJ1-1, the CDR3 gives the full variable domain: EPEVTQTPSHQVTQMGQEVILRCVPISNHLYFYWYRQILGQKVEFLVSFYNNEISEKSEIFDDQFSVERPDGSNFTLKIRSTKLEDSAMYFCASGRTVTEAFFGQGTRLTVV.

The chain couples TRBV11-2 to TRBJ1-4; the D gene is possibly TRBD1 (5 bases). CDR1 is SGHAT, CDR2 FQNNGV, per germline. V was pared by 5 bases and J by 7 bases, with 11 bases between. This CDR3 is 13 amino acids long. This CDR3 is CASSLGQAEKLFF. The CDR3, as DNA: TGTGCCAGCAGCCTGGGGCAGGCTGAAAAACTGTTTTTT.

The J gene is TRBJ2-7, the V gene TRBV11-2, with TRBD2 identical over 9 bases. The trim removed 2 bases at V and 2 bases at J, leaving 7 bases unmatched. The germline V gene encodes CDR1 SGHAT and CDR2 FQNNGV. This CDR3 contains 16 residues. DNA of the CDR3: TGTGCCAGCAGCTTACTTATAGCGGGAGTTACCTACGAGCAGTACTTC. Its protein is CASSLLIAGVTYEQYF.

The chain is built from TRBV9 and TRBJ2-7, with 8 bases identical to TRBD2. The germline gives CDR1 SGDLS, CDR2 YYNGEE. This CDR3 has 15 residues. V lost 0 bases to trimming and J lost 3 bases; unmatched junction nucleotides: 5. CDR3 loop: CASSVGLLAGYEQYF. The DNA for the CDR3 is TGTGCCAGCAGCGTAGGGTTGCTAGCGGGCTACGAGCAGTACTTC.

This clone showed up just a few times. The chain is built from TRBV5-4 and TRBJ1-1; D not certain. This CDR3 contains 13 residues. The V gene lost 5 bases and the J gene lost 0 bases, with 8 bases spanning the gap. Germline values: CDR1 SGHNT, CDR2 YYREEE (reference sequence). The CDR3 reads CASRYTLNTEAFF. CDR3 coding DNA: TGTGCCAGCAGGTATACTCTGAACACTGAAGCTTTCTTT.

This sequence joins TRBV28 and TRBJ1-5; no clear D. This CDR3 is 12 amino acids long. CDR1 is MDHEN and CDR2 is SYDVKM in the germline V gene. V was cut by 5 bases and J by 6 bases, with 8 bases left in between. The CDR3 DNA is TGTGCCAGCAGTCTCACGCGTCAGCCCCAGCATTTT. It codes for CASSLTRQPQHF.

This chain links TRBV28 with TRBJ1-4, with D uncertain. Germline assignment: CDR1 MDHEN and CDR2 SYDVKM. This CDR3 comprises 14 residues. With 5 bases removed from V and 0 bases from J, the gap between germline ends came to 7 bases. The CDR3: CASSKQATNEKLFF. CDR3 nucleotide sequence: TGTGCCAGCAGTAAACAAGCAACTAATGAAAAACTGTTTTTT.

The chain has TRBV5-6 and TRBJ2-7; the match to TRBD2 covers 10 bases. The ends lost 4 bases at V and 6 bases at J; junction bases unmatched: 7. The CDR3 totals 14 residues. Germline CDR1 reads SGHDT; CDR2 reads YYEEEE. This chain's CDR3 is CASSEAGGPVEQYF. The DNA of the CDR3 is TGTGCCAGCAGCGAAGCGGGAGGGCCGGTCGAGCAGTACTTC.

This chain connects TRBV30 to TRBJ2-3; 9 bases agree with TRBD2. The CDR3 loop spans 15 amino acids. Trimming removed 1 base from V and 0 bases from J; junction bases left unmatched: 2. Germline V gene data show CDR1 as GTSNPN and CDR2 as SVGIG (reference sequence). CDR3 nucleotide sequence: TGTGCCTGGAGTGGGAGCGGGGGGAGCACAGATACGCAGTATTTT. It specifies CAWSGSGGSTDTQYF.

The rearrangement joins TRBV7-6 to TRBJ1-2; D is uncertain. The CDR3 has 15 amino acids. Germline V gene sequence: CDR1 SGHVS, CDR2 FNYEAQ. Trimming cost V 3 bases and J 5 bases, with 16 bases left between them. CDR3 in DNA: TGTGCCAGCAGCTTGGCCGAAAACGCGGTGTATGGCTACACCTTC. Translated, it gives CASSLAENAVYGYTF.

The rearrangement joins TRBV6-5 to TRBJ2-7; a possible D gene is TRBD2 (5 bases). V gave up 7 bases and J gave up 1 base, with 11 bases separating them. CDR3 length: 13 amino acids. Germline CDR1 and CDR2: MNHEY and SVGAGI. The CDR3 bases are TGTGCCAGCAAGGAGGACGGTTCCTACGAGCAGTACTTC. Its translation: CASKEDGSYEQYF.